The TCR beta chain under discussion was sequenced for a study of metastatic and nonmetastatic thyroid tumors (TCRdb year 2020). Broadly, across the study: Repertoires from peripheral blood and from tumor or nodule tissue samples of malignant and benign thyroid patients were compared.

This clone was seen repeatedly, ten times or more. Its cognate antigen has yet to be identified. No clone much larger than this one lies a single base away; base qualities are absent. Broad study findings and their caveats: TCR beta diversity was reported as significantly higher in malignant tumors than in benign nodules, in both blood and tumor samples.

V loses 3 bases of germline sequence and J loses 3 bases, and the interval between the two ends is 9 bases. The CDR3 goes from the cysteine to the phenylalanine over 12 residues. Only the CDR3 region is kept as DNA, spanning 36 bases read in frame from base 1. For CDR1 and CDR2, the germline V gene (reference sequence) lists GTSNPN and SVGIG. The library was made by PCR. The run used an Illumina HiSeq 4000. The TCR beta-chain CDR3 region of each patient was profiled by high-throughput sequencing. The published analysis was carried out like this. Drawing on CDR3 differences between clinicopathological groups, the researchers built a classifier meant to tell apart patients with distant-metastatic papillary thyroid cancer. Repertoire diversity was assessed with the Shannon index, and tumor-blood repertoire similarity with the Morisita-Horn index. Starting from the raw public reads, TCRdb applied fastp trimming at Q25, assembled clones with MiXCR and retained in-frame beta chains. The V and J calls follow TCRdb's processing rather than the paper's. The sample has 91,000 or so clones on record, roughly an eighth of them singletons. Of the sample, about 11% is held by the ten largest clones.

No treatment had been received by any patient before thyroid surgery. Patient clinical samples collected from about 2011 to 2019 were retrospectively analysed using T-cell receptor beta sequencing. The specimen sequenced was blood. Rearrangement joined TRBV30 to TRBJ2-7; the D gene is tentatively TRBD1 or TRBD2, each matching 7 bases. The TCR sequence derives from a female donor with papillary thyroid cancer or a benign thyroid nodule (not recorded which). Some clones in this sample may be carry-over from other donors' samples. The DNA sequence follows: TGTGCCTGGAGCAGGGGGGGCTACGAGCAGTACTTC. Its translation reads: CAWSRGGYEQYF.